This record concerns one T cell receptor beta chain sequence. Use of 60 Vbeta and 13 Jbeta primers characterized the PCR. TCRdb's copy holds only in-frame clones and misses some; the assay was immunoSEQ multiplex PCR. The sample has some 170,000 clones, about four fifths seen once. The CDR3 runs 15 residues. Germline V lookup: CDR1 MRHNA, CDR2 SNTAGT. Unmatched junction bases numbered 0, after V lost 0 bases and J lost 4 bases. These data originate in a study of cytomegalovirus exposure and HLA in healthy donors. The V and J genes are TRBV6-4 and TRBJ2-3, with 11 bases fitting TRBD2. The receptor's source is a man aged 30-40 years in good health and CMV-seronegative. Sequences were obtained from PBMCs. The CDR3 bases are TGTGCCAGCAGTGACTCTAGCGGGGGGGCAGATACGCAGTATTTT. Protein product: CASSDSSGGADTQYF.